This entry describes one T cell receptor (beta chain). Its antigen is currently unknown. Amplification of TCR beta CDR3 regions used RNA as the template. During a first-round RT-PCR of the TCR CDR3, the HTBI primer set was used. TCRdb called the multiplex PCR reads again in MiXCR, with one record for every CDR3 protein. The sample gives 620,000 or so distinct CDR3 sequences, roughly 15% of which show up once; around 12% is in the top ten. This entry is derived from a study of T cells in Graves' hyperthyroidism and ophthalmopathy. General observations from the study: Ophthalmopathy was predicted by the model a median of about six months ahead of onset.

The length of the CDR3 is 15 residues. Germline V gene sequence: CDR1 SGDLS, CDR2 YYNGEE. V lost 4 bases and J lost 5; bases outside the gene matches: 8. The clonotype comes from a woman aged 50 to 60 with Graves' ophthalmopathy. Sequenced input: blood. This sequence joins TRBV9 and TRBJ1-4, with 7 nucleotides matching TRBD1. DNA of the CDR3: TGTGCCAGCAGCCCACGGACAGGCGCCAATGAAAAACTGTTTTTT. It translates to CASSPRTGANEKLFF. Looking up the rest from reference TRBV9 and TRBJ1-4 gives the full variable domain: DSGVTQTPKHLITATGQRVTLRCSPRSGDLSVYWYQQSLDQGLQFLIQYYNGEERAKGNILERFSAQQFPDLHSELNLSSLELGDSALYFCASSPRTGANEKLFFGSGTQLSVL.